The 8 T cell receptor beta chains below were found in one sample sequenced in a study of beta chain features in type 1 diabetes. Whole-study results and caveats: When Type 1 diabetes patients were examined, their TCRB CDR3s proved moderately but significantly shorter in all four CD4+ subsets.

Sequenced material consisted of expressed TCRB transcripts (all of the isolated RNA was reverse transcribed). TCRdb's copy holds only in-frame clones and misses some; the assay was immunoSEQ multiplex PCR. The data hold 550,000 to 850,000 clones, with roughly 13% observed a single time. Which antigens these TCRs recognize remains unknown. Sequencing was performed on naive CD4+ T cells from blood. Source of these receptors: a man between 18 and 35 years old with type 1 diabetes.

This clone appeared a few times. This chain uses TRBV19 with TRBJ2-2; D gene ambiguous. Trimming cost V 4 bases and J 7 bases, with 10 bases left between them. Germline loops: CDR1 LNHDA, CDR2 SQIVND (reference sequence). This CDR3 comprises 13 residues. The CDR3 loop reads CASSTPWGGELFF. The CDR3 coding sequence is TGTGCCAGTAGTACCCCCTGGGGCGGGGAGCTGTTTTTT.

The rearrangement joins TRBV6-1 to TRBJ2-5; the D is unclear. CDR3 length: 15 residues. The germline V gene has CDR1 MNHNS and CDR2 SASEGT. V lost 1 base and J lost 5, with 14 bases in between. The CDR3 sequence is CASSEGKGPGETQYF. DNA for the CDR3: TGTGCCAGCAGTGAAGGAAAAGGGCCAGGCGAGACCCAGTACTTC.

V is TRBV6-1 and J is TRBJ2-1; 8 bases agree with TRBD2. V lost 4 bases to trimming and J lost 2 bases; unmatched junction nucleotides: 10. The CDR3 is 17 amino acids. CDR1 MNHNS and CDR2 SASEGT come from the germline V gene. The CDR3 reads CASSARAGGRTYNEQFF. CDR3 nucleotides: TGTGCCAGCAGTGCCCGGGCGGGGGGCCGGACCTACAATGAGCAGTTCTTC.

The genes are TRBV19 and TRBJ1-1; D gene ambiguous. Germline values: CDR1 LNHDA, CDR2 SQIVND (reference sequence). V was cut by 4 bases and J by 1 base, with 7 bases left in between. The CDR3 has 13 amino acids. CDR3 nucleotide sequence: TGTGCCAGTAGTAGCAGACAGAACACTGAAGCTTTCTTT. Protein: CASSSRQNTEAFF. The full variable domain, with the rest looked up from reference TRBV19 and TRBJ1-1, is DGGITQSPKYLFRKEGQNVTLSCEQNLNHDAMYWYRQDPGQGLRLIYYSQIVNDFQKGDIAEGYSVSREKKESFPLTVTSAQKNPTAFYLCASSSRQNTEAFFGQGTRLTVV.

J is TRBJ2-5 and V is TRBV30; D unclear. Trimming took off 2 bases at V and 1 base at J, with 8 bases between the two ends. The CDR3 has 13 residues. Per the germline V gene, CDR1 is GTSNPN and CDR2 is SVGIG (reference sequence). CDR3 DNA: TGTGCCTGGAGTTCCCTGTCCCAAGAGACCCAGTACTTC. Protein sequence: CAWSSLSQETQYF.

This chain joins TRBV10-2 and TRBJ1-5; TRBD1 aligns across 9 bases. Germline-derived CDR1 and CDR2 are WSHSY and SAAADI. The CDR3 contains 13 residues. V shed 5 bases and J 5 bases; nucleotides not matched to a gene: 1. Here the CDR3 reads CASSRTGDQPQHF. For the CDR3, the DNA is TGCGCCAGCAGTCGGACAGGGGATCAGCCCCAGCATTTT.

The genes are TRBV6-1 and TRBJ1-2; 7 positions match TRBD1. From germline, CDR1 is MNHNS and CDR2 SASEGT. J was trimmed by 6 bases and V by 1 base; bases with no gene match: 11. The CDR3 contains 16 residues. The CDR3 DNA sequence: TGTGCCAGCAGTGAAGTTTTGCCCGGCAGGGGGGATGGCTACACCTTC. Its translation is CASSEVLPGRGDGYTF.

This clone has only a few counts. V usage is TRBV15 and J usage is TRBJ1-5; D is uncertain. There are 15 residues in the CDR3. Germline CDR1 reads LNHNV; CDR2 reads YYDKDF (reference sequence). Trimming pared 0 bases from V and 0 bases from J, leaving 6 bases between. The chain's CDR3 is CATSRDSYSNQPQHF. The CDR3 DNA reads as TGTGCCACCAGCAGAGACAGTTATAGCAATCAGCCCCAGCATTTT.